This T cell receptor beta chain was recorded in a study of radiotherapy plus CTLA-4 blockade in lung cancer. On the study more broadly: Patients showed objective responses in roughly 19% of cases and disease control in roughly 34%.

As to this clone: Its antigen is not known.

Measured with immunoSEQ multiplex PCR; TCRdb has only the in-frame clones, and not every one. The sample lists over 85,000 clones, around 74% occurring once. Points from the study as a whole: Among blood TCR repertoires after radiotherapy plus ipilimumab, tumor-derived clones expanded. Early clonal dynamics of blood T cells, together with interferon-beta, were reported as the best response predictor.

Germline V lookup: CDR1 MNHNY, CDR2 SVGAGI (reference sequence). There are 16 residues in the CDR3. The V and J ends lost 2 bases and 7 bases, in that order; junction bases with no gene match: 3. This chain uses TRBV6-6 with TRBJ2-1; 15 bases match TRBD2. Specimen: peripheral blood, collected from a patient treated with radiotherapy plus ipilimumab. The sequence came from a human donor with non-small cell lung cancer who had a partial response to radiotherapy plus ipilimumab. Some clones in this sample may be carry-over from other donors' samples. CDR3 DNA: TGTGCCAGCAGTTACCTGGGACTAGCGGGAGGTAATGAGCAGTTCTTC. It translates to CASSYLGLAGGNEQFF.